This T cell receptor (beta chain) was documented in a study of T cells in Graves' hyperthyroidism and ophthalmopathy. The TCR beta CDR3 regions underwent amplification using RNA transcripts as the source. The primer set for the first-round RT-PCR of the TCR CDR3 was HTBI. TCRdb reprocessed the multiplex PCR reads with MiXCR, giving one entry per CDR3 protein. The sample has 500,000 to 750,000 distinct CDR3 sequences, around 14% seen once. J lost 4 bases, V lost 5 bases, and 0 bases had no gene match. Per the germline V gene, CDR1 is GTSNPN and CDR2 is SVGIG (reference sequence). This CDR3 comprises 11 residues. Graves' hyperthyroidism showing no ophthalmopathy progression within 18 months was considered stable. Subjects aged 18 to 65 presented with newly diagnosed hyperthyroidism of less than 2 months' duration. The authors took PBMCs from 8 to 10 ml fresh peripheral blood.

The specimen sequenced was blood. This receptor was taken from a woman aged 30 to 39 with Graves' hyperthyroidism. The chain recombines TRBV30 with TRBJ2-5, with 8 positions matching TRBD1. The CDR3 DNA follows: TGTGCCTGGGGACAGGGAGAGACCCAGTACTTC. It specifies CAWGQGETQYF.